The sequence of this T cell receptor beta chain was determined in a study of shared clonotypes between healthy human individuals. Findings and caveats of the study: The study drew on few donors, limiting represented genetic and exposure-history diversity.

This clone was recorded many times. Its cognate antigen is unknown. Other DNA sequences in the sample encode the same CDR3. V lost 0 bases and J lost 4, with 7 bases in between. Germline lookup yields CDR1 SGDLS and CDR2 YYNGEE. This CDR3 comprises 13 residues. Investigators spread the genomic DNA of each subset evenly over several immunoSEQ plates. Using ten immunoSEQ deep assay plates, investigators sequenced unsorted PBMC DNA. TCRdb's table, derived via immunoSEQ multiplex PCR, lists solely in-frame clones and lacks some. The sample shows about 460,000 clones, around 77% of them seen only once. Within Nashville, Tennessee resided all donors, each a Caucasian adult.

Sequencing was carried out using PBMCs. The source of this sequence is a woman in her 40s in good health. Some clones in this sample may be carry-over from other donors' samples. The chain carries TRBV9 and TRBJ1-1; D unresolved. DNA for the CDR3: TGTGCCAGCAGCGTAGGAAGAGGCACTGAAGCTTTCTTT. Translating it yields CASSVGRGTEAFF.